The 3 T cell receptor beta chains in this list originate from one sample, sequenced in a study of cytomegalovirus exposure and HLA in healthy donors. The primer mix had 60 Vbeta and 13 Jbeta primers. Produced via immunoSEQ multiplex PCR; TCRdb's table is partial and in-frame only. Its listing shows roughly 120,000 clones. Input material: PBMCs. The source is a young man in good health and CMV-seronegative.

CDR3 residues: CASSSRDGYTF. Written as DNA, the CDR3 is TGTGCCAGCAGTTCCAGGGATGGCTACACCTTC. This chain links TRBV28 with TRBJ1-2, with a possible D match to TRBD1 (5 bases). The V end lost 4 bases, the J end lost 6 bases, and 6 bases lay between the germline ends. CDR3 length equals 11 residues. Germline lookup yields CDR1 MDHEN and CDR2 SYDVKM.

This chain connects TRBV23-1 to TRBJ2-1, with 8 bases identical to TRBD2. TRBV23-1 is labeled an ORF, and its function is uncertain. There are 16 residues in the CDR3. V was clipped by 0 bases and J by 4 bases; unmatched bases: 5. The CDR3 nucleotides are TGCGCCAGCAGTCAATCTTCGCCTAGCGGGTACAATGAGCAGTTCTTC. It is translated as CASSQSSPSGYNEQFF.

This chain uses TRBV29-1 with TRBJ1-1, with TRBD1 matching over 9 bases. The CDR3 covers 14 residues. Germline CDR1 is SQVTM and CDR2 is ANQGSEA. The junction had 13 bases not matched to a gene; V was cut back by 4 bases and J by 10 bases. The CDR3 sequence is CSVGGGTGKMGAFF. The CDR3 DNA is TGCAGCGTTGGGGGGGGGACAGGGAAGATGGGAGCTTTCTTT.